Listed below are T cell receptor beta chains from one sample, sequenced in a study of shared clonotypes between healthy human individuals. Libraries were prepared by immunoSEQ multiplex PCR; TCRdb keeps only in-frame clonotypes and omits some of them. The table shows roughly 2 million clones, with under 97% occurring only once. Sequences were obtained from naive CD4+ T cells sorted from blood. The receptors stem from a man in his late teens or twenties in good health. Both conserved end residues are part of each CDR3. The D gene is left open where the match is weak. Clone sizes are given selectively: once, few, many, or a class where the clone is expanded.

cdr3_nt	cdr3_aa	j_call	cdr3_length	clone_size	v_call	d_call
TGTGCCAGCAGCTTGGTTACACAGAGGATTAACTATGGCTACACCTTC	CASSLVTQRINYGYTF	TRBJ1-2	16	NA	TRBV5-5	NA
TGCGCCAGCAGCCAAGGGGGAGGGAAGCGGGTCGAAGAGACCCAGTACTTC	CASSQGGGKRVEETQYF	TRBJ2-5	17	NA	TRBV4-3	TRBD2
TGTGCCAGTAGTATCCAACCGACAGAGAACTATGGCTACACCTTC	CASSIQPTENYGYTF	TRBJ1-2	15	NA	TRBV19	NA
TGTGCCAGCTCCCAGTTCCAAGAGACCCAGTACTTC	CASSQFQETQYF	TRBJ2-5	12	NA	TRBV2	NA
TGTGCCTGGAGTGGTAGCGGGGGCCCCAATGAGCAGTTCTTC	CAWSGSGGPNEQFF	TRBJ2-1	14	NA	TRBV30	TRBD2
TGTGCCAGCAGTGAATTGGGAACTAGCGGGAGCCGCGAGCAGTACTTC	CASSELGTSGSREQYF	TRBJ2-7	16	NA	TRBV6-1	TRBD2
TGTGCCAGCAGTGCAGGACAGGGCAACTATGGCTACACCTTC	CASSAGQGNYGYTF	TRBJ1-2	14	NA	TRBV25-1	TRBD1
TGTGCCAGCTCACCCGGACAGATAGCTAACTATGGCTACACCTTC	CASSPGQIANYGYTF	TRBJ1-2	15	NA	TRBV18	NA
TGTGCCAGCAGCCTAAATGGACTAGCCCCAGAGAATGAGCAGTTCTTC	CASSLNGLAPENEQFF	TRBJ2-1	16	NA	TRBV7-2	TRBD2
TGCGCCAGCTCCAGACAGGGGGCGGGAGAGACCCAGTACTTC	CASSRQGAGETQYF	TRBJ2-5	14	NA	TRBV5-1	TRBD1
TGTGCCAGCAGTGAAGGATGGAGTCAGCCCCAGCATTTT	CASSEGWSQPQHF	TRBJ1-5	13	NA	TRBV6-1	NA
TGTGCCAGCAGTTCTGGGGGAAGCAATCAGCCCCAGCATTTT	CASSSGGSNQPQHF	TRBJ1-5	14	once	TRBV6-5	NA
TGTGCCAGCAGCTATACCGGCCGAGGCACAGATACGCAGTATTTT	CASSYTGRGTDTQYF	TRBJ2-3	15	NA	TRBV11-2	NA
TGCGCCAGCAGTGGGTCCACAGATACGCAATATTTT	CASSGSTDTQYF	TRBJ2-3	12	NA	TRBV10-1	NA
TGTGCCATCAGTGCGGCAGGGGGCACCGGGGAGCTGTTTTTT	CAISAAGGTGELFF	TRBJ2-2	14	NA	TRBV10-3	TRBD1
TGTGCCTGGAAACTGGCGCCTAGCTCTAAATACGAGCAGTACTTC	CAWKLAPSSKYEQYF	TRBJ2-7	15	NA	TRBV30	NA
TGTGCCTGGAGTCTCGGTAAGGGGCTGTTTTTT	CAWSLGKGLFF	TRBJ1-4	11	once	TRBV30	NA
TGTGCCAGCTCACCACCAAGGACAGGTATCACAGATACGCAGTATTTT	CASSPPRTGITDTQYF	TRBJ2-3	16	NA	TRBV18	TRBD1
TGTGCCTGGAGTTTATTTCCAGGGGGCGGGGGCAATCAGCCCCAGCATTTT	CAWSLFPGGGGNQPQHF	TRBJ1-5	17	NA	TRBV30	TRBD1
TGTGCCAGCAGAGACGCACTAGCGGGCAACACCGGGGAGCTGTTTTTT	CASRDALAGNTGELFF	TRBJ2-2	16	NA	TRBV5-5	TRBD2
TGCGCCAGCAGCTTGAGACAGGGGGCTACCAAAAACATTCAGTACTTC	CASSLRQGATKNIQYF	TRBJ2-4	16	NA	TRBV5-1	TRBD1
TGCGCCAGCAGTGAGTCGGATAGGGAAAGTTCACCCCTCCACTTT	CASSESDRESSPLHF	TRBJ1-6	15	NA	TRBV10-2	NA
TGTGCCATCAGTGAGCCCTGGACAGGATTGAACACTGAAGCTTTCTTT	CAISEPWTGLNTEAFF	TRBJ1-1	16	NA	TRBV10-3	TRBD1
TGTGCCAGCAGCGGGACTGCCCTCTCTGGAAACACCATATATTTT	CASSGTALSGNTIYF	TRBJ1-3	15	once	TRBV9	NA
TGTGCCAGCAACTACCTGATGGTCCGCGGGACCGGGGAGCTGTTTTTT	CASNYLMVRGTGELFF	TRBJ2-2	16	NA	TRBV7-2	NA
TGCGCCAGCAGACAACTTGGTAATTCACCCCTCCACTTT	CASRQLGNSPLHF	TRBJ1-6	13	NA	TRBV4-1	NA
TGTGCCAGCAGTTACTCGAAGCACCCCGAGACCATATATTTT	CASSYSKHPETIYF	TRBJ1-3	14	NA	TRBV6-6	NA
TGTGCCAGCAGCTTGGGAGCGGGGGCTAACTCCTACGAGCAGTACTTC	CASSLGAGANSYEQYF	TRBJ2-7	16	NA	TRBV5-4	TRBD2
TGTGCCAGCAGGTTAGGGGAACCTGCGACTTACGAGCAGTACTTC	CASRLGEPATYEQYF	TRBJ2-7	15	NA	TRBV6-1	NA
TGTGCCATCAGTGAGCTTGGGGGGCAGGCAGATACGCAGTATTTT	CAISELGGQADTQYF	TRBJ2-3	15	NA	TRBV10-3	NA
TGCGCCAGCAGCTTGGGGACCCCTCGGGGGAACACCATATATTTT	CASSLGTPRGNTIYF	TRBJ1-3	15	NA	TRBV5-1	NA
TGTGCCAGCAGTTACTCGAGTGGGGGCGGAGATACGCAGTATTTT	CASSYSSGGGDTQYF	TRBJ2-3	15	NA	TRBV6-5	NA
TGTGCCAGCAGCGTATTACCGGGACTAGCGGGGGCCCACTCCTACAATGAGCAGTTCTTC	CASSVLPGLAGAHSYNEQFF	TRBJ2-1	20	NA	TRBV21-1	NA
TGTGCCAGCAGCTTAGATCTTGGGTACGAGCAGTACTTC	CASSLDLGYEQYF	TRBJ2-7	13	once	TRBV7-6	NA
TGCGCCAGCAGCCCAATCCACACAGATACGCAGTATTTT	CASSPIHTDTQYF	TRBJ2-3	13	NA	TRBV4-1	NA
TGTGCCAGCACGGGACAGGTCTACGAGCAGTACTTC	CASTGQVYEQYF	TRBJ2-7	12	NA	TRBV6-1	TRBD1
TGTGCCAGCAGCTTGCCCCCCGCGGCGGGCTACACCTTC	CASSLPPAAGYTF	TRBJ1-2	13	once	TRBV5-6	NA
TGTGCCAGCATTGGGGGGCCGTTTGAAAAACTGTTTTTT	CASIGGPFEKLFF	TRBJ1-4	13	NA	TRBV28	NA
TGTGCCAGCAGCAGTGGGGGCCTCTCCTACAATGAGCAGTTCTTC	CASSSGGLSYNEQFF	TRBJ2-1	15	NA	TRBV9	NA
TGTGCCAGCAGCTCAGGTAGAGGGCTAAATGAAAAACTGTTTTTT	CASSSGRGLNEKLFF	TRBJ1-4	15	NA	TRBV5-8	NA
TGTGCAGGCGGGAACCCAGATACGCAGTATTTT	CAGGNPDTQYF	TRBJ2-3	11	NA	TRBV10-3	NA
TGTGCCAGCAGCTTACCCGGGGCCAATGAGCAGTTCTTC	CASSLPGANEQFF	TRBJ2-1	13	NA	TRBV7-6	NA
TGTGCCAGCAGCTTAGCCGGGACAGTTAGGATAGCTAACTATGGCTACACCTTC	CASSLAGTVRIANYGYTF	TRBJ1-2	18	NA	TRBV7-2	TRBD1
TGTGCCAGCACGGTTCTGGGGAATTCACCCCTCCACTTT	CASTVLGNSPLHF	TRBJ1-6	13	NA	TRBV2	NA
TGTGCCAGCCGACGGTACAGGGGCGGTTCACCCCTCCACTTT	CASRRYRGGSPLHF	TRBJ1-6	14	NA	TRBV6-5	TRBD1
TGCAGCGGTTACAGGGGGCAGGGGGCTTTCTTT	CSGYRGQGAFF	TRBJ1-1	11	NA	TRBV29-1	TRBD1
TGTGCCAGCAGCTTATTCCAAGCGGGGGGGCGAGAGCAGTTCTTC	CASSLFQAGGREQFF	TRBJ2-1	15	NA	TRBV13	TRBD2
TGTGCCAGCAGCTGGACAGGCTACGAGCAGTACTTC	CASSWTGYEQYF	TRBJ2-7	12	once	TRBV5-5	TRBD1
TGTGCCAGCAGTGTAGAGTACCAAGAGACCCAGTACTTC	CASSVEYQETQYF	TRBJ2-5	13	NA	TRBV25-1	NA
TGTGCCTGGACCAAATGGGGCGGGAGGGCCAACAATGAGCAGTTCTTC	CAWTKWGGRANNEQFF	TRBJ2-1	16	NA	TRBV30	TRBD2
TGTGCCAGTAGTCTGCGGACTGTCAACACTGAAGCTTTCTTT	CASSLRTVNTEAFF	TRBJ1-1	14	NA	TRBV19	NA
TGTGCCAGCGGACCCGGGGCTGGAGAAAAACTGTTTTTT	CASGPGAGEKLFF	TRBJ1-4	13	NA	TRBV28	NA
TGCGCCAGCAGCCCGGGACTAGCGGGGGGGCCAGCCAAAAACATTCAGTACTTC	CASSPGLAGGPAKNIQYF	TRBJ2-4	18	NA	TRBV4-1	TRBD2
TGTGCCAGAATCCCGGGCCATTCTTCCTACGAGCAGTACTTC	CARIPGHSSYEQYF	TRBJ2-7	14	NA	TRBV5-3	NA